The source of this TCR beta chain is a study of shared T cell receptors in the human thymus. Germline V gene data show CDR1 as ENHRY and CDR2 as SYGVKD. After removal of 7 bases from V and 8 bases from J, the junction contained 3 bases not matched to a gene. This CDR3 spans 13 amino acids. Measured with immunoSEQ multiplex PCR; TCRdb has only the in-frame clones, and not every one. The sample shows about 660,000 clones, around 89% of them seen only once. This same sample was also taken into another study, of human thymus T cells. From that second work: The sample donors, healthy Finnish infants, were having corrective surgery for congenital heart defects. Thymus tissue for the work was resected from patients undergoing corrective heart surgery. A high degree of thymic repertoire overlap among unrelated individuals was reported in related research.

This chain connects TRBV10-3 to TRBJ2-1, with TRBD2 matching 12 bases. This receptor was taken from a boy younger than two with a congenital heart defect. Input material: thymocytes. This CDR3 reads CAITTSGSDEQFF. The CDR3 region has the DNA TGTGCCATCACGACTAGCGGGAGCGATGAGCAGTTCTTC.